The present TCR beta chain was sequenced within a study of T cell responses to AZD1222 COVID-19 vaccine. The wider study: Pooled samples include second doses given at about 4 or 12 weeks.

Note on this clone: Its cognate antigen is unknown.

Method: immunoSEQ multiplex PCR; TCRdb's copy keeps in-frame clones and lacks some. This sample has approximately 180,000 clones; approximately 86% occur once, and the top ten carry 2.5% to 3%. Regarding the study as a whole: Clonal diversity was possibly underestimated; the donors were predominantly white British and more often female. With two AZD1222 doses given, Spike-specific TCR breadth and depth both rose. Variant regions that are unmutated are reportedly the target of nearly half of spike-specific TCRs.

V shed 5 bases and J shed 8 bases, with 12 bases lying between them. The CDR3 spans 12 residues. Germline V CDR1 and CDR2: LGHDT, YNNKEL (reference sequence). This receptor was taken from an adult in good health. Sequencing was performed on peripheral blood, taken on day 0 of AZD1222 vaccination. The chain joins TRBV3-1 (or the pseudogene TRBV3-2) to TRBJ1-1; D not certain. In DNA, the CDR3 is TGTGCCAGCAGCTGGACGGAAAGGGAAGCTTTCTTT. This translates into CASSWTEREAFF.